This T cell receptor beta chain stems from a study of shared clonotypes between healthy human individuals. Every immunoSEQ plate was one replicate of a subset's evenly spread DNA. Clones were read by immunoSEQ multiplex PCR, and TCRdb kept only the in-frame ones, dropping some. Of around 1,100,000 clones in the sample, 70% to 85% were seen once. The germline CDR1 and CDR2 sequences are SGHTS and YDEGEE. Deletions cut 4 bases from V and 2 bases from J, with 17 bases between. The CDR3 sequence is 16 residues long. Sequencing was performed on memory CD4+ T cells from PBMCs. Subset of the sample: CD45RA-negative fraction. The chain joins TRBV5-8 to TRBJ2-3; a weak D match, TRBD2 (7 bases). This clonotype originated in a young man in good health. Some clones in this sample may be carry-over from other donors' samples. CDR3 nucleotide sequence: TGTGCCAGCAGCCGGGGTGGCGGGGGCACCACAGATACGCAGTATTTT. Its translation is CASSRGGGGTTDTQYF.